This T cell receptor (beta chain) is drawn from a study of shared clonotypes between healthy human individuals. Study at large: The study drew on a couple of women and a few men aged 18 to 49 as donors.

Naive-designated CD8 cells lacked CD45RO, were positively enriched for CCR7, and omitted terminally differentiated effector memory CD45RA+ cells. Sequencing was at deep level. Each sorted subset replicate got 200 ng genomic DNA, tens of thousands of genomes. The data were produced by immunoSEQ multiplex PCR, yet TCRdb's version contains in-frame clones alone and is incomplete. The table shows under 850,000 clones, with 90% to 95% occurring only once. Looked up from germline, CDR1 is SGHNT and CDR2 is YYREEE (reference sequence). Trimming cost V 6 bases and J 3 bases, with 13 bases left between them. The CDR3 has 14 residues.

This clonotype was obtained from a man aged 25-45 years in good health. The genes are TRBV5-4 and TRBJ2-1; D gene ambiguous. Sequencing used naive CD8+ T cells sorted from blood. Written as DNA, the CDR3 is TGTGCCAGCACCAGATTTTCGGACTACAATGAGCAGTTCTTC. This codes for CASTRFSDYNEQFF.